A selection of T cell receptor beta chains follows, all from one sample in a study of siplizumab effects on memory and regulatory T cells. Generated by immunoSEQ multiplex PCR, the TCRdb table keeps only in-frame clones and is missing some. The sample yields 56,000 or so clones, around 97% seen once. The source material was naive CD8+ T cells sorted from blood. The source of these receptors is a human donor in good health. CDR3s include the opening cysteine and the closing phenylalanine or tryptophan. D genes are given only for firm matches. A row's size may be missing; if present it is once, few, many or a size class.

J: TRBJ2-3; V: TRBV25-1; D: TRBD1; size: -; DNA: TGTGCCAGCAGTGTGACAGGGCCAGATACGCAGTATTTT; CDR3: CASSVTGPDTQYF
J: TRBJ2-3; V: TRBV28; D: TRBD2; size: once; DNA: TGTGCCAGCAACCGGGAGGGCCTAGGAGATACGCAGTATTTT; CDR3: CASNREGLGDTQYF
J: TRBJ1-1; V: TRBV7-9; D: TRBD1; size: -; DNA: TGTGCCAGCAGCCCCAGGGGGCCCGGAAACACTGAAGCTTTCTTT; CDR3: CASSPRGPGNTEAFF
J: TRBJ2-7; V: TRBV2; D: -; size: once; DNA: TGTGCCAGCAGCGATACGGCAGGGACCTACGAGCAGTACTTC; CDR3: CASSDTAGTYEQYF
J: TRBJ2-2; V: TRBV30; D: TRBD1; size: -; DNA: TGTGCCTGGAGTGTACAGGGGGCAGGGGAGCTGTTTTTT; CDR3: CAWSVQGAGELFF
J: TRBJ2-7; V: TRBV4-1; D: -; size: once; DNA: TGCGCCAGCAGCCCACTGTTGGGTTACGAGCAGTACTTC; CDR3: CASSPLLGYEQYF
J: TRBJ1-4; V: TRBV27; D: TRBD1; size: -; DNA: TGTGCCAGCAGTTCCGACAGGGGGCTTGGTGAAAAACTGTTTTTT; CDR3: CASSSDRGLGEKLFF
J: TRBJ2-2; V: TRBV11-1; D: TRBD2; size: -; DNA: TGTGCCAGCAGCTCACACGGGGGGGAGACCGGGGAGCTGTTTTTT; CDR3: CASSSHGGETGELFF
J: TRBJ2-3; V: TRBV10-1; D: -; size: -; DNA: TGCGCCAGCGGCGGGACTGTTTCAGATACGCAGTATTTT; CDR3: CASGGTVSDTQYF
J: TRBJ1-1; V: TRBV27; D: -; size: -; DNA: TGTGCCAGCAGTTACCGTCCCGGGGGTTGGACTGAAGCTTTCTTT; CDR3: CASSYRPGGWTEAFF
J: TRBJ2-7; V: TRBV6-5; D: -; size: -; DNA: TGTGCCAGCAGTTACGCAGGGGACGAGCAGTACTTC; CDR3: CASSYAGDEQYF
J: TRBJ2-3; V: TRBV2; D: -; size: -; DNA: TGTGCCAGCAAGGGGGGACCAGATACGCAGTATTTT; CDR3: CASKGGPDTQYF
J: TRBJ1-1; V: TRBV30; D: -; size: -; DNA: TGTGCCTGGAGTCATTTGACACCCGAAGCTTTCTTT; CDR3: CAWSHLTPEAFF
J: TRBJ2-5; V: TRBV7-6; D: TRBD1; size: once; DNA: TGTGCCAGCAGGTCCGTCGGACAGGGGACTCAAGAGACCCAGTACTTC; CDR3: CASRSVGQGTQETQYF
J: TRBJ1-5; V: TRBV4-3; D: TRBD1; size: -; DNA: TGCGCCAGCAGCCAAGATGGGACAGGTAATCAGCCCCAGCATTTT; CDR3: CASSQDGTGNQPQHF
J: TRBJ2-7; V: TRBV6-1; D: -; size: -; DNA: TGTGCCAGCCACGGCCTGACTCAAACCTACGAGCAGTACTTC; CDR3: CASHGLTQTYEQYF
J: TRBJ1-1; V: TRBV30; D: -; size: -; DNA: TGTGCCTGGAGTGTTGGGGGGATGAACACTGAAGCTTTCTTT; CDR3: CAWSVGGMNTEAFF
J: TRBJ2-7; V: TRBV7-8; D: -; size: -; DNA: TGTGCCAGCAGCCCGGGGGTGGGATGGAGCTCCTACGAGCAGTACTTC; CDR3: CASSPGVGWSSYEQYF
J: TRBJ2-1; V: TRBV9; D: TRBD2; size: -; DNA: TGTGCCAGCAGCGGAACTAGCGGGAGTTTTAATGAGCAGTTCTTC; CDR3: CASSGTSGSFNEQFF
J: TRBJ2-1; V: TRBV6-1; D: TRBD2; size: -; DNA: TGTGCCAGCAGTGAAGGGATGGTAGCGGGAGAGGGGGAGCAGTTCTTC; CDR3: CASSEGMVAGEGEQFF
J: TRBJ2-1; V: TRBV7-8; D: TRBD2; size: -; DNA: TGTGCCAGCAGCTCACTAGCGGGCGGCCTCTACAATGAGCAGTTCTTC; CDR3: CASSSLAGGLYNEQFF
J: TRBJ2-7; V: TRBV4-3; D: -; size: -; DNA: TGCGCCAGCAGTCCAGGGATTTCCTACGAGCAGTACTTC; CDR3: CASSPGISYEQYF
J: TRBJ2-5; V: TRBV5-1; D: TRBD2; size: -; DNA: TGCGCCAGCAGCACCGGACTAGCGGGAGGTTTAGAGACCCAGTACTTC; CDR3: CASSTGLAGGLETQYF
J: TRBJ2-7; V: TRBV6-6; D: -; size: -; DNA: TGTGCCAGCAGTTACCCAGGGCGGGACGAGCAGTACTTC; CDR3: CASSYPGRDEQYF